This T cell receptor (beta chain) was profiled in a study of cytomegalovirus exposure and HLA in healthy donors. Whole-study findings and limits: 87-base-pair reads could not separate some V segments, including TRBV6-2 and TRBV6-3. Later analysis demonstrated an association between a missense DCLRE1C variant and TCR beta V- and J-gene trimming.

Germline V lookup: CDR1 SGHRS, CDR2 YFSETQ. This CDR3 has 19 residues. Deletions cut 4 bases from V and 0 bases from J, with 20 bases between. 13 Jbeta primers and 60 Vbeta primers were used for the PCR. The table came from immunoSEQ multiplex PCR; TCRdb's copy has only in-frame clones and leaves some out. This table has around 100,000 clones, 70% to 85% appearing once. With respect to this clone: The antigen remains unidentified.

Sequencing was performed on PBMCs. V usage is TRBV5-1 and J usage is TRBJ2-6; D gene uncertain. The source of this sequence is a woman aged 40-49 years in good health and CMV-seronegative. CDR3 sequence (DNA): TGCGCCAGCAGCCCATCTCCGATCCGGGTATACTCTGGGGCCAACGTCCTGACTTTC. It codes for CASSPSPIRVYSGANVLTF.